What follows is one TCR beta chain and its context. The antigen remains unidentified. Trimming removed 6 bases at V and 2 bases at J, with 8 bases between. The CDR3 has 12 amino acids. Germline assignment: CDR1 DFQATT and CDR2 SNEGSKA (reference sequence). These data originate in a study of CD8 T cells in Susac syndrome. Study observations and caveats: The study acknowledged a relatively small number of individuals in its TCR sequencing and HLA analysis.

Random hexamers primed reverse transcription of about 0.5 to 1 ug RNA. TCRdb recomputed calls from the immunoSEQ multiplex PCR reads with MiXCR, one row per CDR3 protein. The data show 160,000 or so distinct CDR3 sequences, approximately 94% seen once. Susac syndrome patients met recently defined diagnostic criteria for definite or probable disease. This chain uses TRBV20-1 with TRBJ1-5; the D is unclear. The sequencing sample was made of CD4+ T cells from PBMCs. The source is a human donor with Susac syndrome. The CDR3 coding sequence is TGCAGTGCAACGCCGGGCAATCAGCCCCAGCATTTT. Amino acids: CSATPGNQPQHF.